Described below is a single TCR beta chain sequence and its context. The data are from a study of T cell changes during pregnancy in multiple sclerosis. V lost 0 bases and J 3 bases, leaving 12 bases between the germline ends. This CDR3 is 15 amino acids long. In germline, CDR1 is GTSNPN, CDR2 SVGIG (reference sequence). Here immunoSEQ multiplex PCR was the method, and the copy in TCRdb shows in-frame clones only, minus some. Of about 100,000 clones listed, 85% to 95% are singletons. J is TRBJ1-3 and V is TRBV30; TRBD1 might be the D (6 bases). Sequenced material: peripheral blood, taken before pregnancy. This clonotype was sampled from a female donor with multiple sclerosis, enrolled in a pregnancy study. The CDR3 region has the DNA TGTGCCTGGAGTGTACGGGGGGGCCGTGGAAACACCATATATTTT. This encodes CAWSVRGGRGNTIYF. The variable domain in full, with the rest retrieved from reference TRBV30 and TRBJ1-3, is SQTIHQWPATLVQPVGSPLSLECTVEGTSNPNLYWYRQAAGRGLQLLFYSVGIGQISSEVPQNLSASRPQDRQFILSSKKLLLSDSGFYLCAWSVRGGRGNTIYFGEGSWLTVV.